This TCR beta chain was identified in a study of Ad26.COV2.S vaccination and SARS-CoV-2 variants. Study-wide context: Each vaccinee took Ad26.COV2.S intramuscularly, once or twice 56 days apart. Notes on the study in general: Total T cell responses were possibly underestimated by TCR breadth and depth analyses. It was reported that spike-specific CD8+ and CD4+ T cell responses were substantially broad after vaccination.

The treatment denotes: some 19 received Ad26.COV2.S at low or high dose, single or two shots; about 5 received placebo; per-sample allocation not given. Collection of the samples took place on day 63 after the first injection of vaccine or placebo. Based in Boston, the donor was an adult of 18-55 years. A remark on this clone: Its antigen is currently unknown.

Repertoires were generated with immunoSEQ multiplex PCR, while TCRdb's copy carries only in-frame clones and drops some. Among about 420,000 clones listed, over 75% were seen once. Germline V CDR1 and CDR2: WSHSY, SAAADI. After removal of 0 bases from V and 4 bases from J, the junction contained 4 bases not matched to a gene. The CDR3 is 15 amino acids. The TCR sequence derives from a person aged 18 to 59 who received the Ad26.COV2.S COVID-19 vaccine or a placebo. The sample in question was peripheral blood, obtained in a trial of Ad26.COV2.S vaccine versus placebo. The chain has TRBV10-2 and TRBJ1-1, with 8 nucleotides matching TRBD1. The DNA of the CDR3 is TGCGCCAGCAGTGAGTCTCGGACAGGGAGCACTGAAGCTTTCTTT. Translation: CASSESRTGSTEAFF.